This T cell receptor (beta chain) emerged from a study of control samples from healthy donors and cancer patients. Only one count was recorded for this clone. This table comes from immunoSEQ multiplex PCR, and its TCRdb copy is limited to in-frame clones, with some not included. The table records 80,000 or so clones, about nine tenths of them present only once. The CDR3 has 13 amino acids. The material sequenced was blood. The gene calls are TRBV12-3 or TRBV12-4 and TRBJ2-2; tentative D call: TRBD2 (7 bases). The source of this sequence is a man in his forties or fifties in good health. CDR3 region: CADSAGAAGELFF. The CDR3 DNA follows: TGTGCTGACAGCGCGGGGGCCGCCGGGGAGCTGTTTTTT.